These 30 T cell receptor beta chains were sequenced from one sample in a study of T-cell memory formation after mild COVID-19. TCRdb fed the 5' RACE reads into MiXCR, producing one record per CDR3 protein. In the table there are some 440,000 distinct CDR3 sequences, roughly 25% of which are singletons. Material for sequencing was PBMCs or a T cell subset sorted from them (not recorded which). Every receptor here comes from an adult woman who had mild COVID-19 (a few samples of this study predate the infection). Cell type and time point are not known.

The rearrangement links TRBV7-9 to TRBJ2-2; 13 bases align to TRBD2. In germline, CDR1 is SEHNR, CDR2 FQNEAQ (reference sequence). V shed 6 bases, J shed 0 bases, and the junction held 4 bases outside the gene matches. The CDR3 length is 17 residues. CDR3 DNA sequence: TGTGCCAGCAGTTCCGGGACTAGCGGGGCGAACACCGGGGAGCTGTTTTTT. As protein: CASSSGTSGANTGELFF.

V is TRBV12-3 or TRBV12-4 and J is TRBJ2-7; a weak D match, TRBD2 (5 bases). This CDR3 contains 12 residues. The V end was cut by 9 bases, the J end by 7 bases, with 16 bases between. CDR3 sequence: CASAGLHREQYF. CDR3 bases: TGTGCCAGTGCCGGACTTCACAGAGAGCAGTACTTC.

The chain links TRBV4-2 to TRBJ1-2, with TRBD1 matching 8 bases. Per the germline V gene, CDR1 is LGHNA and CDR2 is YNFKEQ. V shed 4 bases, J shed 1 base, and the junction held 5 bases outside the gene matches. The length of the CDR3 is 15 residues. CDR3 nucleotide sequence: TGTGCCAGCAGCCCTCAGGACAGGGATAACTATGGCTACACCTTC. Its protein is CASSPQDRDNYGYTF.

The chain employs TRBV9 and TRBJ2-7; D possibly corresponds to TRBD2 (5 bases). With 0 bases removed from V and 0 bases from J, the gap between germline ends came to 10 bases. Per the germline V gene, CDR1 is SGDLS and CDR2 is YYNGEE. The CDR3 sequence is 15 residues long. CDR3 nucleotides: TGTGCCAGCAGCGTAGAAGCGGCCAGCTCCTACGAGCAGTACTTC. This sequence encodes CASSVEAASSYEQYF.

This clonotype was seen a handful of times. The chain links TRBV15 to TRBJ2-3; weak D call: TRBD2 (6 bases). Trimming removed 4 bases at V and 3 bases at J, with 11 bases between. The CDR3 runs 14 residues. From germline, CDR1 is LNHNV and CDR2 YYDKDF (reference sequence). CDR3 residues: CATSTLAVTDTQYF. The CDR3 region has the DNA TGTGCCACCAGCACCTTAGCGGTGACAGATACGCAGTATTTT.

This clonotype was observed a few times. For the CDR3, the DNA is TGTGCCAGTAGTACCCTGGGACAGATTAACACTGAAGCTTTCTTT. It translates to CASSTLGQINTEAFF. The chain links TRBV19 to TRBJ1-1; 7 nucleotides line up with TRBD1. The ends lost 4 bases at V and 2 bases at J; junction bases unmatched: 7. This CDR3 is 15 amino acids long. CDR1 and CDR2 (germline): LNHDA, SQIVND (reference sequence).

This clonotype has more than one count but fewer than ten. The DNA of the CDR3 is TGTGCCAGCAGCAACCGGGAGCAACAGACCCAGTACTTC. As protein: CASSNREQQTQYF. This chain joins TRBV5-4 and TRBJ2-5, with D perhaps matching TRBD2 (6 bases). There are 13 residues in the CDR3. Germline CDR1 SGHNT, CDR2 YYREEE (reference sequence). Trimming took off 4 bases at V and 6 bases at J, with 13 bases between the two ends.

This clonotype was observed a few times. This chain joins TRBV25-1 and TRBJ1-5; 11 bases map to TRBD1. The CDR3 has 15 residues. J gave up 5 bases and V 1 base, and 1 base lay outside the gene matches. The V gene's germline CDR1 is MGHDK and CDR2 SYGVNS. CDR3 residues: CASSEWDRGDQPQHF. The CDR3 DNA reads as TGTGCCAGCAGTGAATGGGACAGGGGGGATCAGCCCCAGCATTTT.

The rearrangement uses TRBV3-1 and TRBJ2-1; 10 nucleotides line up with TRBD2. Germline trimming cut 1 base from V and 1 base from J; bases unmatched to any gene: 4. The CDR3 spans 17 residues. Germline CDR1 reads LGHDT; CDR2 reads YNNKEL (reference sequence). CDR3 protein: CASSQVLAGGSYNEQFF. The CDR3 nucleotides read TGTGCCAGCAGCCAAGTATTAGCGGGGGGTTCCTACAATGAGCAGTTCTTC.

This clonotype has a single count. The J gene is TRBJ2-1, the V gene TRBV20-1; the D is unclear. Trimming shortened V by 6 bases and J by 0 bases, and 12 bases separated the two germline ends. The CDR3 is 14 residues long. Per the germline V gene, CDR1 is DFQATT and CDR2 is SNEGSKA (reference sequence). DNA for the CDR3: TGCAGTGCAAGGAAGGTGGGCTCCTACAATGAGCAGTTCTTC. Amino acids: CSARKVGSYNEQFF.

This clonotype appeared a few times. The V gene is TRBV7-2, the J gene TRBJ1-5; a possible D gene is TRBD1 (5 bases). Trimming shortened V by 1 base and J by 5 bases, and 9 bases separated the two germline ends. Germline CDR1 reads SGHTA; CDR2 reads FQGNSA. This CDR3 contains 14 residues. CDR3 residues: CASSLGGGHQPQHF. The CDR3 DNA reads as TGTGCCAGCAGCTTAGGGGGGGGACATCAGCCCCAGCATTTT.

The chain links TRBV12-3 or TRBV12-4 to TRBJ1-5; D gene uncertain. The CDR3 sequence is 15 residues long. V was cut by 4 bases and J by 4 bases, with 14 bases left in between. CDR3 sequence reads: CASSSAGHPNQPQHF. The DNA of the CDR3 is TGTGCCAGCAGTTCCGCGGGCCATCCAAATCAGCCCCAGCATTTT.

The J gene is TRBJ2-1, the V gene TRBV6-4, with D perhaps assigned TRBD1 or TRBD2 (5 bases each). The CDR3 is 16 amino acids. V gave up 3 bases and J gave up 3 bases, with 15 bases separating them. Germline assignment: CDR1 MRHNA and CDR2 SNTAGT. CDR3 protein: CASSEGAVGGYNEQFF. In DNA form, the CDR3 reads TGTGCCAGCAGTGAGGGAGCCGTTGGGGGCTACAATGAGCAGTTCTTC.

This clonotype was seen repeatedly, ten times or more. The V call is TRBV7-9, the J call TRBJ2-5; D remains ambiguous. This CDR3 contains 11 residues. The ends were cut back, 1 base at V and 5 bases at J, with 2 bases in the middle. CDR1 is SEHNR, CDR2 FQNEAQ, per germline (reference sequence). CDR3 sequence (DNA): TGTGCCAGCAGCTTAGTGGAGACCCAGTACTTC. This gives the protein CASSLVETQYF.

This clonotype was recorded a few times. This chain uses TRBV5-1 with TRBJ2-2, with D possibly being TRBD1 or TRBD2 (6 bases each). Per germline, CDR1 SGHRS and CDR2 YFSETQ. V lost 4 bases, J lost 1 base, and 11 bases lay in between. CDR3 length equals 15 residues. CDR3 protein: CASSRGHLNTGELFF. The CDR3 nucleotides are TGCGCCAGCAGCCGGGGGCACCTGAACACCGGGGAGCTGTTTTTT.

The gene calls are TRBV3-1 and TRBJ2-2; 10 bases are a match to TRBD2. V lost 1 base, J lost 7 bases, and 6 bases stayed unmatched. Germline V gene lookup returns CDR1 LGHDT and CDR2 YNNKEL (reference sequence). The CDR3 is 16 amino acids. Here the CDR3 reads CASSQVLAGVGGELFF. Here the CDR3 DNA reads TGTGCCAGCAGCCAAGTTCTAGCGGGGGTCGGCGGGGAGCTGTTTTTT.

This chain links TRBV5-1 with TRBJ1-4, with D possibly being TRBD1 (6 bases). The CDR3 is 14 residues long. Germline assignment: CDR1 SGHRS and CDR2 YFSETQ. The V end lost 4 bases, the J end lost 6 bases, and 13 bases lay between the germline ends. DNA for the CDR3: TGCGCCAGCAGCCTCGGGGGCTTGTATGAAAAACTGTTTTTT. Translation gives CASSLGGLYEKLFF.

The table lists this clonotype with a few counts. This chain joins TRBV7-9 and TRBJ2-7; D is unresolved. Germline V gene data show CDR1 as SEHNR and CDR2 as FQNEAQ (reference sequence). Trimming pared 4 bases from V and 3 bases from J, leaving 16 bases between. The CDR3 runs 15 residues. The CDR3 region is CASSSREPSYYEQYF. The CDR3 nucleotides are TGTGCCAGCAGCTCCCGAGAGCCCTCCTACTACGAGCAGTACTTC. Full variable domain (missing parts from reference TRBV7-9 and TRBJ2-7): DTGVSQNPRHKITKRGQNVTFRCDPISEHNRLYWYRQTLGQGPEFLTYFQNEAQLEKSRLLSDRFSAERPKGSFSTLEIQRTEQGDSAMYLCASSSREPSYYEQYFGPGTRLTVT.

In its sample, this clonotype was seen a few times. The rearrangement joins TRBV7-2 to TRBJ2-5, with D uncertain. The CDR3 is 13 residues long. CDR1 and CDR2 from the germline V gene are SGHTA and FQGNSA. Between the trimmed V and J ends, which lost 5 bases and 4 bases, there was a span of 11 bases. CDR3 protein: CASSRSVGETQYF. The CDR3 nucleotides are TGTGCCAGCAGCCGTTCCGTCGGAGAGACCCAGTACTTC. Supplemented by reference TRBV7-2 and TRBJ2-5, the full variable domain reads GAGVSQSPSNKVTEKGKDVELRCDPISGHTALYWYRQSLGQGLEFLIYFQGNSAPDKSGLPSDRFSAERTGGSVSTLTIQRTQQEDSAVYLCASSRSVGETQYFGPGTRLLVL.

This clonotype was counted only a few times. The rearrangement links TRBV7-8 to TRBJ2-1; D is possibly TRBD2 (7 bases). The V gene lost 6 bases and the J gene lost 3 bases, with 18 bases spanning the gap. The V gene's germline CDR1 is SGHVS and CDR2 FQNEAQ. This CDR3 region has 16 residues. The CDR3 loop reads CASRGGGALLYNEQFF. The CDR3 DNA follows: TGTGCCAGCAGAGGAGGGGGGGCGCTGCTCTACAATGAGCAGTTCTTC.

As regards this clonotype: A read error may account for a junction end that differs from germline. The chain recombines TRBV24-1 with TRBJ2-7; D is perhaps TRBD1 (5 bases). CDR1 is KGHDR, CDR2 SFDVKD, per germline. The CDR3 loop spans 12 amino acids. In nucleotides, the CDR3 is TGTGCCACCCGTGACAGTCGGAACGAGCAGTACTTC. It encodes CATRDSRNEQYF.

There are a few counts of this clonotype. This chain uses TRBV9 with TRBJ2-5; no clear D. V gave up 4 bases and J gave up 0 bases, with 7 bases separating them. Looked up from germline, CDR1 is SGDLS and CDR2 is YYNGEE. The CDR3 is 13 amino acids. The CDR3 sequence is CASSLQNQETQYF. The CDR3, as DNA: TGTGCCAGCAGCCTACAGAACCAAGAGACCCAGTACTTC. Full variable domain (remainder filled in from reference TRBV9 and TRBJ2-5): DSGVTQTPKHLITATGQRVTLRCSPRSGDLSVYWYQQSLDQGLQFLIQYYNGEERAKGNILERFSAQQFPDLHSELNLSSLELGDSALYFCASSLQNQETQYFGPGTRLLVL.

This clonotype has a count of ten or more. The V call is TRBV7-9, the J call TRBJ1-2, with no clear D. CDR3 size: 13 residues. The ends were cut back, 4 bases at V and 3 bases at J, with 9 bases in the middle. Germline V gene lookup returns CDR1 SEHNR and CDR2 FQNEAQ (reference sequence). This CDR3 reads CASSSSGDYGYTF. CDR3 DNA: TGTGCCAGCAGCTCCTCGGGCGACTATGGCTACACCTTC. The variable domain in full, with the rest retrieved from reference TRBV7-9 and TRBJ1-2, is DTGVSQNPRHKITKRGQNVTFRCDPISEHNRLYWYRQTLGQGPEFLTYFQNEAQLEKSRLLSDRFSAERPKGSFSTLEIQRTEQGDSAMYLCASSSSGDYGYTFGSGTRLTVV.

The CDR3 is CASSQDPRVLISGNTIYF. CDR3 nucleotide sequence: TGTGCCAGCAGCCAAGATCCAAGGGTCCTAATCTCTGGAAACACCATATATTTT. The chain couples TRBV3-1 to TRBJ1-3; D is unclear. Germline CDR1 reads LGHDT; CDR2 reads YNNKEL (reference sequence). Trimming pared 0 bases from V and 0 bases from J, leaving 15 bases between. The CDR3 runs 18 residues.

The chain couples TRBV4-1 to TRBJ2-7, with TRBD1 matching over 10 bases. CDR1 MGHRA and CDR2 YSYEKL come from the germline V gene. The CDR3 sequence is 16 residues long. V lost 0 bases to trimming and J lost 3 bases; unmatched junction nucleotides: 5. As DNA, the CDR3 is TGCGCCAGCAGCCAAGATCCGGGACAGGGGATCTACGAGCAGTACTTC. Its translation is CASSQDPGQGIYEQYF.

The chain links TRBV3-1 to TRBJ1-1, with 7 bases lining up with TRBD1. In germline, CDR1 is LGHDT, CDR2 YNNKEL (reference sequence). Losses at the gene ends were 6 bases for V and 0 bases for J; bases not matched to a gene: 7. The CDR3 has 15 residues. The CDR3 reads CASSSFTGVNTEAFF. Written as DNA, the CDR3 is TGTGCCAGCAGTTCGTTCACAGGGGTGAACACTGAAGCTTTCTTT. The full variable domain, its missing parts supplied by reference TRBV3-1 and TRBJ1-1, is DTAVSQTPKYLVTQMGNDKSIKCEQNLGHDTMYWYKQDSKKFLKIMFSYNNKELIINETVPNRFSPKSPDKAHLNLHINSLELGDSAVYFCASSSFTGVNTEAFFGQGTRLTVV.

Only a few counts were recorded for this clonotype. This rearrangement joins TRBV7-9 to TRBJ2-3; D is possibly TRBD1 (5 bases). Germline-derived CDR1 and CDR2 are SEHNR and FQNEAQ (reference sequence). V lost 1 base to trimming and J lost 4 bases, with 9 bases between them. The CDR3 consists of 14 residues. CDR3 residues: CASSLDRISDTQYF. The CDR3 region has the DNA TGTGCCAGCAGCTTAGACAGGATTTCAGATACGCAGTATTTT.

CDR3 nucleotide sequence: TGTGCCAGCTCACCCCTGGACGTCTCCTACGAGCAGTACTTC. Protein sequence: CASSPLDVSYEQYF. This chain links TRBV18 with TRBJ2-7, with no clear D. The CDR3 length is 14 residues. V was cut by 3 bases and J by 0 bases, with 9 bases left in between. Germline CDR1 reads KGHSH; CDR2 reads LQKENI.

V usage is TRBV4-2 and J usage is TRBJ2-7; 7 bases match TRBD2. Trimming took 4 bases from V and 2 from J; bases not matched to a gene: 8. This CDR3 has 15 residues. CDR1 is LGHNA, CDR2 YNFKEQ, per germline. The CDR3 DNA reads TGTGCCAGCAGCCCGTCGGGGGGTGGACCCTACGAGCAGTACTTC. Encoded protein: CASSPSGGGPYEQYF.

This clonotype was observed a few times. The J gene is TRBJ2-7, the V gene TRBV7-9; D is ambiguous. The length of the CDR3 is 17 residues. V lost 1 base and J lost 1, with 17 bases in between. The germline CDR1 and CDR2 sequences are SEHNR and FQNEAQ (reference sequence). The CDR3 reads CASSLEVVQLGSYEQYF. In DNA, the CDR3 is TGTGCCAGCAGCTTAGAGGTTGTACAGTTGGGTTCCTACGAGCAGTACTTC.